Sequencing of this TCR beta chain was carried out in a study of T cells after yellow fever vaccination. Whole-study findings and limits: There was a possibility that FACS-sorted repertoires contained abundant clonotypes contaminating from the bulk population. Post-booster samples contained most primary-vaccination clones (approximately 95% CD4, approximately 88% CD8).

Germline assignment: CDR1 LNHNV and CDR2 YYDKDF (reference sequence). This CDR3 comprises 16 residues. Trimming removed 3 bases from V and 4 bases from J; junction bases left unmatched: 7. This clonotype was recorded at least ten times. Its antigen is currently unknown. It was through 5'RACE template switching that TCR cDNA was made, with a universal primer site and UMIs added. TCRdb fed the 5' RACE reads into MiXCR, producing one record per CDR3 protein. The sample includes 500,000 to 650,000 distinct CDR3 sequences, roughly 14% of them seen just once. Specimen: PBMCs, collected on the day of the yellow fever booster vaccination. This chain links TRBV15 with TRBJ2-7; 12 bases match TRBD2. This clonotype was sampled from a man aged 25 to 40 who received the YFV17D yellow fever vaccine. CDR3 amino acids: CATSSPWTSGNYEQYF. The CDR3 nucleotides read TGTGCCACCAGCAGTCCCTGGACTAGCGGGAATTACGAGCAGTACTTC.